This T cell receptor (beta chain) was profiled in a study of Tregs in tolerant kidney transplant recipients. Whole-study findings and limits: Few patients were studied, so findings need validation in larger groups.

About this clone itself: Its antigen remains unknown.

Clones were sequenced by immunoSEQ multiplex PCR, and TCRdb holds only the in-frame ones, with some missing. Among tens of thousands of clones listed, more than 85% were seen once. Trimming removed 3 bases at V and 0 bases at J, with 8 bases between. The CDR3 consists of 14 residues. Germline CDR1 and CDR2: SGDLS and YYNGEE. V gene TRBV9 combines with J gene TRBJ2-3; D not resolved. The receptor was isolated from a human donor who received a combined kidney and bone marrow transplant. The sequenced sample was CD4+ T cells from blood, obtained before the transplant. CDR3 residues: CASSAITSTDTQYF. The CDR3 nucleotides are TGTGCCAGCAGCGCCATTACTAGCACAGATACGCAGTATTTT.